The sequence of this T cell receptor beta chain was determined in a study of beta chain features in type 1 diabetes. Study findings and constraints: For type 1 diabetes patients, VDJ junctions showed fewer insertions and more deletions. There was a moderate but significant shortening of TCRB CDR3s in all four CD4+ subsets of Type 1 diabetes patients. Reads derived from cDNA could over-represent cells showing high TCR expression. Across patients, naive, central memory and Treg TCRB repertoires exhibited apparently greater similarity than was observed across healthy donors.

In regard to this clone: What it binds is not known.

The whole isolated RNA underwent reverse transcription, so sequencing captured expressed TCRB transcripts. The table came from immunoSEQ multiplex PCR; TCRdb's copy has only in-frame clones and leaves some out. Among hundreds of thousands of clones listed, about an eighth were seen once. Purity above 98% was achieved in all sorted populations. This CDR3 comprises 15 residues. CDR1 is GTSNPN, CDR2 SVGIG, per germline (reference sequence). V lost 3 bases to trimming and J lost 0 bases, with 12 bases between them. The sequencing sample was made of naive CD4+ T cells from blood. The chain employs TRBV30 and TRBJ1-3; D is unresolved. This TCR was recovered from a man aged 18 to 35 with type 1 diabetes. In DNA form, the CDR3 reads TGTGCCTGGAGCCGCGGCTCAAACTCTGGAAACACCATATATTTT. Its protein product is CAWSRGSNSGNTIYF. Complete variable domain (other parts from reference TRBV30 and TRBJ1-3): SQTIHQWPATLVQPVGSPLSLECTVEGTSNPNLYWYRQAAGRGLQLLFYSVGIGQISSEVPQNLSASRPQDRQFILSSKKLLLSDSGFYLCAWSRGSNSGNTIYFGEGSWLTVV.